This TCR beta chain was found in a study of cytotoxic CD8 clonotypes in ibrutinib-treated CLL. On the study more broadly: The patients, over ten relapsed/refractory and roughly 15 treatment-naive, included approximately 18 who were IGHV unmutated. Once patients had received a median around 12 months of treatment, range 6 to 36, response samples were obtained. Study outcomes and limitations: Progressing and sustained-remission patients had different sampling times. Treatment saw public clonotypes, which were uncommon, either contract or stay stable.

This table comes from immunoSEQ multiplex PCR, and its TCRdb copy is limited to in-frame clones, with some not included. Among about 35,000 clones, 70% to 75% were seen once, and the ten largest hold 16%. Trimming cost V 5 bases and J 5 bases; bases outside gene matches: 15. Germline loops: CDR1 MNHEY, CDR2 SMNVEV (reference sequence). This CDR3 is 17 amino acids long. This clone is medium-sized (0.01 to 0.1%). Antigen: not known. Here the sequenced sample was PBMCs, taken at disease progression, from a patient treated with ibrutinib. This receptor was taken from a human donor with chronic lymphocytic leukemia. The rearrangement links TRBV27 to TRBJ2-7; TRBD2 aligns across 10 bases. The CDR3 loop is CASSDTSGDSPSDEQYF. CDR3 bases: TGTGCCAGCAGTGACACTAGCGGGGACTCCCCATCGGACGAGCAGTACTTC.